Listed below are T cell receptor beta chains from one sample, sequenced in a study of cytomegalovirus exposure and HLA in healthy donors. The repertoire was sequenced with immunoSEQ multiplex PCR; TCRdb's copy has only in-frame clones and lacks some. Among some 100,000 clones listed, roughly 82% were seen once. Material for sequencing was PBMCs. These receptors came from a woman under 30 in good health and CMV-seronegative. The CDR3 runs from the conserved cysteine through the conserved F or W. The D gene is left open where the match is weak. Clone size is stated in some rows and not others, as once, few, many or a class when expanded.

clone size	V gene	J gene	D gene	CDR3 DNA	CDR3 protein
few	TRBV28	TRBJ2-1	.	TGTGCCAGCAGTTTATACCAGCGGGCCTCCTACAATGAGCAGTTCTTC	CASSLYQRASYNEQFF
.	TRBV9	TRBJ2-1	TRBD2	TGTGCCAGCAGCTTCCGGGGGAGCGGGGGGGCCCCACCCTACAATGAGCAGTTCTTC	CASSFRGSGGAPPYNEQFF
.	TRBV5-1	TRBJ1-2	.	TGCGCCAGCAGGAAACCGGGACAAGGGGACTATGGCTACACCTTC	CASRKPGQGDYGYTF
.	TRBV4-1	TRBJ2-1	TRBD2	TGCGCCAGCAGCCAGCCAGTAGCGGGAGGGCCCCACAATGAGCAGTTCTTC	CASSQPVAGGPHNEQFF
once	TRBV30	TRBJ2-1	TRBD2	TGTGCCTGGACGGCGGGAGGGATCTACAATGAGCAGTTCTTC	CAWTAGGIYNEQFF
.	TRBV7-9	TRBJ2-7	TRBD1	TGTGCCAGCAGCTCCCCGGACAGGGACCCGGAGGACGAGCAGTACTTC	CASSSPDRDPEDEQYF
few	TRBV5-6	TRBJ2-3	TRBD2	TGTGCCAGCAGCTTGCAACGGGGGGGCCTGAATACGCAGTATTTT	CASSLQRGGLNTQYF
.	TRBV28	TRBJ2-7	TRBD2	TGTGCCAGCAGCCGTGGTCCAGCGGGGAACTACGAGCAGTACTTC	CASSRGPAGNYEQYF
.	TRBV4-2	TRBJ1-2	TRBD1	TGTGCCAGCAGCCAAACGGACAGGGCCGGCGGCTACACCTTC	CASSQTDRAGGYTF
.	TRBV2	TRBJ2-1	TRBD1	TGTGCCAGCAGTGAGCACGGGACAGGGTATGAAAATGAGCAGTTCTTC	CASSEHGTGYENEQFF
.	TRBV7-9	TRBJ1-2	.	TGTGCCAGCAGCTTAGAACCGCGCGGGCTCTACACCTTC	CASSLEPRGLYTF
.	TRBV4-1	TRBJ2-7	.	TGCGCCAGCAGCCAAGGTCTAGGGAGCTCCTACGAGCAGTACTTC	CASSQGLGSSYEQYF
.	TRBV28	TRBJ2-7	TRBD1	TGTGCCAGCAGTCTATTGGGACAGGGCTCCTACGAGCAGTACTTC	CASSLLGQGSYEQYF
.	TRBV28	TRBJ1-2	.	TGTGCCAGCAGTTCCCCGGAGGGAGGCTACACCTTC	CASSSPEGGYTF
.	TRBV15	TRBJ2-1	.	TGTGCCACCAGCAGAAAGAGGCAGACAGGGAGGAATGAGCAGTTCTTC	CATSRKRQTGRNEQFF
.	TRBV27	TRBJ1-6	TRBD1	TGTGCCAGCAGTCCTACGGGACAGGGGATAGAACCCTATAATTCACCCCTCCACTTT	CASSPTGQGIEPYNSPLHF
.	TRBV7-3	TRBJ2-2	.	TGTGCCAGCAGCATAGGTCTAGCAAGGAACACCGGGGAGCTGTTTTTT	CASSIGLARNTGELFF
.	TRBV19	TRBJ2-7	.	TGTGCCAGTAGCCCGATGTTGGCTAGTCGGTACGAGCAGTACTTC	CASSPMLASRYEQYF
.	TRBV7-8	TRBJ1-3	TRBD1	TGTGCCAGCAGCCGCGTTCCCCAGGACAGGGTAGCCGGAAACACCATATATTTT	CASSRVPQDRVAGNTIYF
few	TRBV2	TRBJ1-3	TRBD1	TGTGCCAGCCACCACGGTGGAGGGGGCATATCTGGAAACACCATATATTTT	CASHHGGGGISGNTIYF
.	TRBV2	TRBJ2-5	TRBD1	TGTGCCAGCACGACCGGACAGGGGAGTAGTGAGACCCAGTACTTC	CASTTGQGSSETQYF
.	TRBV7-7	TRBJ1-4	.	TGTGCCAGCAGCTTAGCCGGGGGGGCTAATGAAAAACTGTTTTTT	CASSLAGGANEKLFF
.	TRBV7-9	TRBJ2-1	TRBD1	TGTGCCAGCAGCCCCGAAGACAGGGGTTACAATGAGCAGTTCTTC	CASSPEDRGYNEQFF
.	TRBV27	TRBJ1-6	.	TGTGCCAGCAGTCTGGGGCGGGGCGGTTCACCCCTCCACTTT	CASSLGRGGSPLHF
.	TRBV28	TRBJ1-5	TRBD1	TGTGCCAGCAGTTCCTACCCGGGACAGGGTAATAGTGGGCCCCAGCATTTT	CASSSYPGQGNSGPQHF
.	TRBV4-2	TRBJ2-7	.	TGTGCCAGCAGCCAAGATTGGCGTCAGGGTATAACCGAGCAGTACTTC	CASSQDWRQGITEQYF
few	TRBV4-2	TRBJ1-2	TRBD1	TGTGCCAGCAGCCAAGCTGTTGGGACAGGGGCAAATGGCTACACCTTC	CASSQAVGTGANGYTF
.	TRBV4-2	TRBJ2-2	.	TGTGCCAGCAGCCACCCGGGACAGAACACCGGGGAGCTGTTTTTT	CASSHPGQNTGELFF
few	TRBV19	TRBJ1-4	TRBD1	TGTGCCAGCGCCTCAGGGGGCCGGGAAAAACTGTTTTTT	CASASGGREKLFF
.	TRBV4-1	TRBJ2-5	.	TGCGCCAGCAGCCAAGTTCTCGGGGAGGACCAAGAGACCCAGTACTTC	CASSQVLGEDQETQYF
few	TRBV15	TRBJ2-7	TRBD2	TGTGCCACCAGCAGAGATCGGGCTAGCGGTTACTACGAGCAGTACTTC	CATSRDRASGYYEQYF
.	TRBV9	TRBJ2-5	.	TGTGCCAGCAGCGTATATCCTGGGGAGGAGACCCAGTACTTC	CASSVYPGEETQYF
.	TRBV7-8	TRBJ2-6	TRBD1	TGTGCCAGCCTCCAACCCAGGGGGTCTAGCTCTGGGGCCAACGTCCTGACTTTC	CASLQPRGSSSGANVLTF
.	TRBV7-2	TRBJ2-6	TRBD2	TGTGCCAGCAGCTTACTCGGGGGGGCCTCTGGGGCCAACGTCCTGACTTTC	CASSLLGGASGANVLTF
.	TRBV7-9	TRBJ2-7	.	TGTTCCAGCAGCACTAGTGGCACCTACGAGCAGTACTTC	CSSSTSGTYEQYF
once	TRBV18	TRBJ2-5	TRBD2	TGTGCCAGCTCATCCCTAGCGGGAGCACGGGAGACCCAGTACTTC	CASSSLAGARETQYF
.	TRBV28	TRBJ2-3	.	TGTGCCAGCAGGGCTATCCGGAGGGAGTTGGGCACAGATACGCAGTATTTT	CASRAIRRELGTDTQYF
few	TRBV7-2	TRBJ1-1	.	TGTGCCAGCAGCTTAGGTCAGAACACTGAAGCTTTCTTT	CASSLGQNTEAFF
.	TRBV9	TRBJ2-3	.	TGTGCCAGCAGCGTGGACCAGGGACTGGGCACAGATACGCAGTATTTT	CASSVDQGLGTDTQYF
.	TRBV4-3	TRBJ1-2	.	TGCGCCAGCAGCCAAGATGGTGGCACACCAAGCTATGGCTACACCTTC	CASSQDGGTPSYGYTF
.	TRBV5-6	TRBJ2-5	TRBD2	TGTGCCAGCAGCTCGACTAGCGGGAGTTTAGAGACCCAGTACTTC	CASSSTSGSLETQYF
.	TRBV6-4	TRBJ2-1	TRBD1	TGTGCCAGCAGTGACCTGGACAGGGACATCAATGAGCAGTTCTTC	CASSDLDRDINEQFF
.	TRBV6-1	TRBJ1-2	TRBD1	TGTGCCAGCAGTTCGCCGACAGGGACGGGCTACACCTTC	CASSSPTGTGYTF
.	TRBV4-1	TRBJ2-7	TRBD1	TGCGCCAGCAGCTCACAGGACCGGGACAGGGGCTACGAGCAGTACTTC	CASSSQDRDRGYEQYF